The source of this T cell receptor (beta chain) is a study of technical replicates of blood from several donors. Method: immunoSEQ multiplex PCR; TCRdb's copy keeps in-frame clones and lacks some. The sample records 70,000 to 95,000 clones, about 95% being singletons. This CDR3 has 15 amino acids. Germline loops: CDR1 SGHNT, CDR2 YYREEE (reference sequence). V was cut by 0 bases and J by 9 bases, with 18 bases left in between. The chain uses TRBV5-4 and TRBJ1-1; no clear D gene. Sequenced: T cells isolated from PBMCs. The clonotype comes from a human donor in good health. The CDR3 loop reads CASSLARSSRVKAFF. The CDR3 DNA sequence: TGTGCCAGCAGCTTGGCCCGTTCGAGCCGAGTCAAAGCTTTCTTT.